Listed below are T cell receptor beta chains from one sample, sequenced in a study of immune heterogeneity within non-small cell lung tumors. Each CDR3 protein gets one entry after TCRdb re-called the multiplex PCR reads with MiXCR. This table holds over 2,000 distinct CDR3 sequences, about 25% found once. The sample consisted of lung tumor tissue. These receptors were taken from a man in his 60s with non-small cell lung cancer. CDR3s include the opening cysteine and the closing phenylalanine or tryptophan. The D gene is left open where the match is weak. Size values are once, few and many counts, or a class for expanded clones, and some rows have none.

CDR3: CASRLIQGASGYTF
DNA: TGTGCCAGCAGATTAATCCAGGGGGCTAGTGGCTACACCTTC
V: TRBV6-5
D: TRBD1
J: TRBJ1-2
size: .

CDR3: CASSMSGTAAKAQYF
DNA: TGCGCCAGCAGCATGTCCGGGACAGCAGCCAAAGCGCAGTATTTT
V: TRBV5-1
D: TRBD1
J: TRBJ2-3
size: .

CDR3: CASSLRASGSSYEQYF
DNA: TGTGCCAGCAGCTTAAGGGCTAGCGGGAGCTCCTACGAGCAGTACTTC
V: TRBV7-6
D: TRBD2
J: TRBJ2-7
size: few

CDR3: CASSPVLAYEQYF
DNA: TGTGCCAGCAGCCCGGTACTAGCCTACGAGCAGTACTTC
V: TRBV11-1
D: .
J: TRBJ2-7
size: once

CDR3: CASRGQYSNQPQHF
DNA: TGTGCCAGCAGAGGACAGTATAGCAATCAGCCCCAGCATTTT
V: TRBV28
D: .
J: TRBJ1-5
size: medium-sized

CDR3: CASSLSAGELFF
DNA: TGTGCCAGCAGTTTATCCGCCGGGGAGCTGTTTTTT
V: TRBV12-3/TRBV12-4
D: .
J: TRBJ2-2
size: .

CDR3: CASSSGGNTEAFF
DNA: TGTGCCAGCAGTTCCGGGGGTAACACTGAAGCTTTCTTT
V: TRBV28
D: .
J: TRBJ1-1
size: medium-sized

CDR3: CSARPWDRNNQPQHF
DNA: TGCAGTGCTAGGCCCTGGGACAGAAACAATCAGCCCCAGCATTTT
V: TRBV20-1
D: TRBD1
J: TRBJ1-5
size: .

CDR3: CASSPLAGSYEQYF
DNA: TGCGCCAGCAGCCCCTTAGCGGGGTCCTACGAGCAGTACTTC
V: TRBV5-1
D: TRBD2
J: TRBJ2-7
size: medium-sized

CDR3: CATSDGQGARDEQFF
DNA: TGTGCCACCAGTGATGGACAGGGGGCGCGGGATGAGCAGTTCTTC
V: TRBV24-1
D: TRBD1
J: TRBJ2-1
size: medium-sized

CDR3: CASSPISTWITEAFF
DNA: TGCGCCAGCAGCCCAATCTCTACATGGATCACTGAAGCTTTCTTT
V: TRBV4-3
D: .
J: TRBJ1-1
size: .

CDR3: CASSILGKGTDTQYF
DNA: TGTGCCAGTAGTATCCTGGGGAAGGGCACAGATACGCAGTATTTT
V: TRBV19
D: .
J: TRBJ2-3
size: medium-sized

CDR3: CASSPLYNTGELFF
DNA: TGTGCCAGCAGCCCATTGTACAACACCGGGGAGCTGTTTTTT
V: TRBV5-4
D: .
J: TRBJ2-2
size: .

CDR3: CASRDSGKRNYGYTF
DNA: TGTGCCAGCAGAGATTCAGGGAAGCGTAACTATGGCTACACCTTC
V: TRBV6-2/TRBV6-3
D: .
J: TRBJ1-2
size: medium-sized

CDR3: CASSPTQQVWELFF
DNA: TGTGCCAGCAGTCCCACCCAACAGGTCTGGGAGCTGTTTTTT
V: TRBV27
D: .
J: TRBJ2-2
size: large

CDR3: CASSHQGWAYEQYF
DNA: TGTGCCAGCAGCCACCAAGGTTGGGCCTACGAGCAGTACTTC
V: TRBV7-2
D: .
J: TRBJ2-7
size: medium-sized

CDR3: CASSPEEGGVETQYF
DNA: TGTGCCAGCTCACCAGAGGAAGGAGGAGTAGAGACCCAGTACTTC
V: TRBV18
D: .
J: TRBJ2-5
size: medium-sized

CDR3: CRARTGEKLFF
DNA: TGCAGAGCCCGGACAGGTGAAAAACTGTTTTTT
V: TRBV29-1
D: TRBD1
J: TRBJ1-4
size: .

CDR3: CATSDNLAGGPTDTQYF
DNA: TGTGCCACCAGTGACAACCTAGCGGGAGGGCCTACAGATACGCAGTATTTT
V: TRBV24-1
D: TRBD2
J: TRBJ2-3
size: medium-sized

CDR3: CASSQLMGGTRGAYEQYF
DNA: TGCGCCAGCAGCCAATTAATGGGGGGGACTAGGGGTGCCTACGAGCAGTACTTC
V: TRBV4-1
D: TRBD2
J: TRBJ2-7
size: .

CDR3: CASYQEKGGGELFF
DNA: TGTGCCAGCTACCAGGAGAAGGGCGGCGGGGAGCTGTTTTTT
V: TRBV18
D: .
J: TRBJ2-2
size: medium-sized

CDR3: CASSGAGLANYNEQFF
DNA: TGTGCCAGCAGCGGAGCCGGACTAGCGAATTACAATGAGCAGTTCTTC
V: TRBV9
D: TRBD2
J: TRBJ2-1
size: .

CDR3: CASSPYGLDLEYEQYF
DNA: TGTGCCAGCTCACCCTACGGACTAGATCTGGAATACGAGCAGTACTTC
V: TRBV18
D: TRBD2
J: TRBJ2-7
size: .

CDR3: CASSLDGGGQPQHF
DNA: TGTGCCAGCAGCTTAGATGGGGGTGGTCAGCCCCAGCATTTT
V: TRBV28
D: .
J: TRBJ1-5
size: .

CDR3: CAISPGLSFSYEQYF
DNA: TGTGCCATCAGTCCAGGACTGAGCTTTTCCTACGAGCAGTACTTC
V: TRBV28
D: .
J: TRBJ2-7
size: .

CDR3: CASSLEPPGSVFNTQYF
DNA: TGTGCCAGCAGCTTAGAACCTCCCGGGAGCGTTTTTAATACGCAGTATTTT
V: TRBV11-1
D: .
J: TRBJ2-3
size: .

CDR3: CASNVGRSTDTQYF
DNA: TGCGCCAGCAACGTAGGCAGGAGCACAGATACGCAGTATTTT
V: TRBV5-1
D: .
J: TRBJ2-3
size: medium-sized

CDR3: CASSYTGGVQPQHF
DNA: TGTGCCAGCAGCTATACAGGGGGCGTTCAGCCCCAGCATTTT
V: TRBV28
D: TRBD1
J: TRBJ1-5
size: medium-sized